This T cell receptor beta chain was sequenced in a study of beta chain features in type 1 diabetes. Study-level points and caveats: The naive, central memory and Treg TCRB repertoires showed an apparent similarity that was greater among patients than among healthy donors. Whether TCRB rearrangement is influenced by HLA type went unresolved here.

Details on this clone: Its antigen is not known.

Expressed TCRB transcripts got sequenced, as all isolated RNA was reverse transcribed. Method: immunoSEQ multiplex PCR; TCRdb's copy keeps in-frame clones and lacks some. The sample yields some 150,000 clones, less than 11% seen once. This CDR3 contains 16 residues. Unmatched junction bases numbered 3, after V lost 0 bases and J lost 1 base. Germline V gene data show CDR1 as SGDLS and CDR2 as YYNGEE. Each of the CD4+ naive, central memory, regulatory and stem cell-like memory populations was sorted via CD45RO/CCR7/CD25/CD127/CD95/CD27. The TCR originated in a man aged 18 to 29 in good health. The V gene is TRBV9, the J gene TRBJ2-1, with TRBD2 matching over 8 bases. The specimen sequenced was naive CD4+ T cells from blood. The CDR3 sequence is CASSVATSGSYNEQFF. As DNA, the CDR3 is TGTGCCAGCAGCGTAGCTACTAGCGGATCCTACAATGAGCAGTTCTTC.